The present T cell receptor beta chain was sequenced within a study of T cell responses to AZD1222 COVID-19 vaccine. Study results and limitations: Spike-specific TCR depth and breadth grew after two AZD1222 doses. White British donors predominated, females outnumbered males, and clonal diversity was possibly underestimated. CD4 TCRs associated with vaccination spanned spike, dominating at 160-218 and 743-854. Repertoires in all cases were sampled only once the peak T cell response had passed.

The repertoire was sequenced with immunoSEQ multiplex PCR; TCRdb's copy has only in-frame clones and lacks some. The profile shows approximately 99,000 clones, more than 70% of them singletons. Details on this clone: Its antigen is undetermined.

This TCR derives from an adult in good health. The sequenced sample was peripheral blood, obtained on day 0 of MenACWY control vaccination.

Here the CDR3 DNA reads TGTGCCAGCAGATCGACAGTTTACGAGCAGTACTTC. Residues: CASRSTVYEQYF. The chain has TRBV6-5 and TRBJ2-7; TRBD1 is a possible D gene (5 bases). The CDR3 covers 12 residues. V was clipped by 6 bases and J by 4 bases, with 10 bases between them. Germline CDR1 and CDR2: MNHEY and SVGAGI.